The TCR beta chain described here comes from a study of T cell changes during pregnancy in multiple sclerosis. Assay used: immunoSEQ multiplex PCR; TCRdb lists only in-frame clones, some missing. The table includes about 49,000 clones, approximately 94% detected once. CDR1 and CDR2 (germline): GTSNPN, SVGIG (reference sequence). The CDR3 spans 13 residues. V lost 3 bases and J 1 base, leaving 10 bases between the germline ends. This sequence joins TRBV30 and TRBJ2-7; possibly TRBD2 for D (5 bases). This TCR was sampled from a female donor with multiple sclerosis, enrolled in a pregnancy study. The sequences come from CD8+ T cells from peripheral blood mononuclear cells, collected before pregnancy. The chain's CDR3 is CAWRGGFSYEQYF. DNA of the CDR3: TGTGCCTGGAGGGGCGGGTTTTCCTACGAGCAGTACTTC.